This T cell receptor beta chain was sequenced in a study of T-cell memory formation after mild COVID-19. Overall study findings and caveats: A second wave expanding day 15 to 37 was CD4+-biased; contracting clones were balanced.

The CDR3 length is 15 residues. V was pared by 4 bases and J by 1 base, with 14 bases between. The germline gives CDR1 ENHRY, CDR2 SYGVKD. Comments on this clonotype: Its target is unknown.

One entry per CDR3 protein results from TCRdb running MiXCR on the 5' RACE reads. The sample has around 180,000 distinct CDR3 sequences; about 18% are singletons. This chain connects TRBV10-3 to TRBJ2-7; D call uncertain. The TCR originated in a man aged 18-30 years who had mild COVID-19 (a few samples of this study predate the infection). Cell type and time point are not known. Sequencing input: PBMCs or a T cell subset sorted from them (not recorded which). DNA for the CDR3: TGTGCCATCAGTGCGGTTGTAGAGGCTTCCTACGAGCAGTACTTC. It specifies CAISAVVEASYEQYF.